Listed below are T cell receptor beta chains from one sample, sequenced in a study of OX40 agonist ivuxolimab in advanced cancers. TCRdb keeps only in-frame clones here, not all; method: immunoSEQ multiplex PCR. The data hold over 45,000 clones, with approximately 85% observed a single time. The sample here was CD4+ or CD8+ T cells sorted from blood, taken in a trial of the OX40 agonist ivuxolimab. These receptors originate from an adult with an advanced solid tumor such as melanoma, head and neck, liver or kidney cancer. CDR3s include the opening cysteine and the closing phenylalanine or tryptophan. The order of the fields is clone size, V gene, J gene, D gene, CDR3 DNA, CDR3 protein. A D gene is named only where the DNA matches it firmly. Size is omitted from some rows. Given values are once, few, many or a class for expanded clones.

abundance: -
v_gene: TRBV25-1
j_gene: TRBJ2-3
d_gene: -
CDR3nt: TGTGCCAGCAGTGCAGGGGTGGGCGGGGATACGCAGTATTTT
CDR3aa: CASSAGVGGDTQYF

abundance: -
v_gene: TRBV7-2
j_gene: TRBJ2-3
d_gene: -
CDR3nt: TGTGCCAGCAGCTTATTCGACACAGATACGCAGTATTTT
CDR3aa: CASSLFDTDTQYF

abundance: -
v_gene: TRBV6-5
j_gene: TRBJ1-6
d_gene: TRBD1
CDR3nt: TGTGCCAGCAGTCGGGACAGCGACAATTCACCCCTCCACTTT
CDR3aa: CASSRDSDNSPLHF

abundance: -
v_gene: TRBV28
j_gene: TRBJ1-5
d_gene: TRBD1
CDR3nt: TGTGCCAGCAGTGACGCCGGGACAGGGACTTATAGCAATCAGCCCCAGCATTTT
CDR3aa: CASSDAGTGTYSNQPQHF

abundance: once
v_gene: TRBV6-6
j_gene: TRBJ1-1
d_gene: -
CDR3nt: TGTGCCAGCAGTTCAACAGGTCCGGGGGCTTTCTTT
CDR3aa: CASSSTGPGAFF

abundance: -
v_gene: TRBV19
j_gene: TRBJ2-3
d_gene: -
CDR3nt: TGTGCCAGTAGTATTCTCTGGCAGGGGCGAATCGATACGCAGTATTTT
CDR3aa: CASSILWQGRIDTQYF

abundance: -
v_gene: TRBV6-5
j_gene: TRBJ2-5
d_gene: -
CDR3nt: TGTGCCAGCAGGCGGGACGTCGGAGAGACCCAGTACTTC
CDR3aa: CASRRDVGETQYF

abundance: once
v_gene: TRBV7-9
j_gene: TRBJ2-3
d_gene: -
CDR3nt: TGTGCCAGCAGCCCGGGAGACAGATGGGTAGATACGCAGTATTTT
CDR3aa: CASSPGDRWVDTQYF

abundance: -
v_gene: TRBV19
j_gene: TRBJ2-7
d_gene: TRBD1
CDR3nt: TGTGCCAGTAGTATGACAGGGACAACCGTGAACTTC
CDR3aa: CASSMTGTTVNF

abundance: medium-sized
v_gene: TRBV14
j_gene: TRBJ2-7
d_gene: TRBD1
CDR3nt: TGTGCCAGCAGCCCCCCCCGGACAGGGACCTCCGAGCAGTACTTC
CDR3aa: CASSPPRTGTSEQYF

abundance: -
v_gene: TRBV11-2
j_gene: TRBJ2-7
d_gene: -
CDR3nt: TGTGCCAGCAGCTTGTTCCGCGGGGCCCTAAAACACGAGCAGTACTTC
CDR3aa: CASSLFRGALKHEQYF

abundance: few
v_gene: TRBV6-6
j_gene: TRBJ2-3
d_gene: -
CDR3nt: TGTGCCAGCAGTACTCAGGGGATTATGGATACGCAGTATTTT
CDR3aa: CASSTQGIMDTQYF

abundance: -
v_gene: TRBV30
j_gene: TRBJ2-5
d_gene: -
CDR3nt: TGTGCCTGGAGTGTACCCGGCCCCGTCGGGACCCAGTACTTC
CDR3aa: CAWSVPGPVGTQYF

abundance: -
v_gene: TRBV7-2
j_gene: TRBJ2-3
d_gene: TRBD2
CDR3nt: TGTGCCAGCAAGCGGGGGCCGAGCACAGATACGCAGTATTTT
CDR3aa: CASKRGPSTDTQYF